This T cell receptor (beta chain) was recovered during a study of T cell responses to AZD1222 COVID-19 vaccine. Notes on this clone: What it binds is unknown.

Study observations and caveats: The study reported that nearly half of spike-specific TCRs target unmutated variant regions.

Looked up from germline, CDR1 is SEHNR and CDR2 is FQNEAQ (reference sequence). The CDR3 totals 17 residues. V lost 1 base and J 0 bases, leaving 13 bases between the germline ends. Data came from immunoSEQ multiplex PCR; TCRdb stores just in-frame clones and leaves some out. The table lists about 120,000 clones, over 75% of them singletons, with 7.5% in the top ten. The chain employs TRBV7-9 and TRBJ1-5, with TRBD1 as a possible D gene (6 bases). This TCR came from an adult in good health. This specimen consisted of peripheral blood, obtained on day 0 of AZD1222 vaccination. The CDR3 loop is CASSLDDTGHSNQPQHF. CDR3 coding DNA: TGTGCCAGCAGCTTAGACGACACAGGGCATAGCAATCAGCCCCAGCATTTT.